This entry features one T cell receptor (beta chain) sequence. The data belong to a study of T cells in tuberculosis. Time point noted: new active TB diagnosis, blood taken before or within 7 days of starting treatment. Each clinical donor contributed on average about 100,000 T cells from unsorted cryopreserved PBMC. This table comes from immunoSEQ multiplex PCR, and its TCRdb copy is limited to in-frame clones, with some not included. The sample consists of 30,000 to 40,000 clones, roughly 93% of them appearing once. Material: PBMCs, obtained at tuberculosis diagnosis. The sequence came from an adult with tuberculosis.

The CDR3 sequence: CASSLAVVYEQYF. CDR3 sequence (DNA): TGTGCCAGCAGCTTAGCGGTGGTCTACGAGCAGTACTTC. V gene TRBV11-2 combines with J gene TRBJ2-7; D uncertain. Trimming removed 1 base from V and 3 bases from J, with 7 bases in between. The CDR3 extends over 13 amino acids. The germline gives CDR1 SGHAT, CDR2 FQNNGV.